This TCR beta chain stems from a study of T-cell memory formation after mild COVID-19. Overall study context: For the most part, TCR clusters were specific to one donor.

This clonotype was seen a few times. What it recognizes is unknown. Germline values: CDR1 SGDLS, CDR2 YYNGEE. Between the trimmed V and J ends, which lost 2 bases and 7 bases, there was a span of 15 bases. The CDR3 spans 14 residues. The authors produced TCR alpha and TCR beta cDNA libraries with sample barcodes and UMIs by 5'RACE using constant-segment primers. Via MiXCR, TCRdb re-called the 5' RACE reads, giving one row per CDR3 protein. The repertoire has around 310,000 distinct CDR3 sequences, about 16% of them found once; the top ten carry around 20%. Study results and limitations: Proof of SARS-CoV-2 specificity was absent for the second-wave clones that crested on day 37. Shrinking CD4+ clones were chiefly CM and EM; CD8+ ones were chiefly EMRA.

The clonotype was recovered from a man in his late teens or twenties who had mild COVID-19 (a few samples of this study predate the infection). Cell type and time point are not known. This chain joins TRBV9 and TRBJ1-2; no clear D gene. The sequencing sample was made of PBMCs or a T cell subset sorted from them (not recorded which). The CDR3 region is CASSVYTGMAGYTF. Here the CDR3 DNA reads TGTGCCAGCAGCGTTTATACGGGAATGGCTGGCTACACCTTC.